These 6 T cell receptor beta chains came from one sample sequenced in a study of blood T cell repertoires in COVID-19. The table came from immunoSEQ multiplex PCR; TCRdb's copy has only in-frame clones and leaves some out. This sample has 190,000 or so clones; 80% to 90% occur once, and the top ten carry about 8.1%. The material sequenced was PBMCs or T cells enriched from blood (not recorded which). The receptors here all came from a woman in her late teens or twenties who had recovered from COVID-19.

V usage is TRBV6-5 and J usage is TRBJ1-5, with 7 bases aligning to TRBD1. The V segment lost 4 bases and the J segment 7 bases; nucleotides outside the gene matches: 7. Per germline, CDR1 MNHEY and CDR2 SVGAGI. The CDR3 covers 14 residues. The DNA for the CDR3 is TGTGCCAGCAGTTCGACAGGGTTAAACCAGCCCCAGCATTTT. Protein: CASSSTGLNQPQHF.

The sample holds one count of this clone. The CDR3 is CAIGETGAKGSPLHF. DNA for the CDR3: TGTGCCATCGGAGAGACAGGAGCCAAGGGTTCACCCCTCCACTTT. The V gene is TRBV10-3, the J gene TRBJ1-6, with a tentative D call TRBD1 (6 bases). V shed 8 bases and J shed 9 bases, with 20 bases lying between them. The CDR3 loop spans 15 amino acids. Germline V gives CDR1 ENHRY, CDR2 SYGVKD.

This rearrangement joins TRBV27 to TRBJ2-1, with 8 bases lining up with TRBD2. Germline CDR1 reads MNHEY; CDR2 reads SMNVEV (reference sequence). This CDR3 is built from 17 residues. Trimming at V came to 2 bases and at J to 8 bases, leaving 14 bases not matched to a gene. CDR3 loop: CASSLGTSGTVVDEQFF. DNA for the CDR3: TGTGCCAGCAGTTTAGGGACTAGTGGTACGGTCGTCGATGAGCAGTTCTTC.

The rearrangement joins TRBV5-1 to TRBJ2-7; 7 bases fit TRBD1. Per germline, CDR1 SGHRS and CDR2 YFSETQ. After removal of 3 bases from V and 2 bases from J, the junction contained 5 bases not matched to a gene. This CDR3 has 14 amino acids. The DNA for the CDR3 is TGCGCCAGCAGCTCCGACAGGGTGACCTACGAGCAGTACTTC. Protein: CASSSDRVTYEQYF.

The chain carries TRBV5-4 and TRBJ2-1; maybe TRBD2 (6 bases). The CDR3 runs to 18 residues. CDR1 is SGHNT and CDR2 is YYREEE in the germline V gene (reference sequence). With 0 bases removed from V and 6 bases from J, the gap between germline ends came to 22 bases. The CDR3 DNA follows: TGTGCCAGCAGCTTGGCCCCCCTGGGGACCGGGGGAAGCAATGAGCAGTTCTTC. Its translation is CASSLAPLGTGGSNEQFF.

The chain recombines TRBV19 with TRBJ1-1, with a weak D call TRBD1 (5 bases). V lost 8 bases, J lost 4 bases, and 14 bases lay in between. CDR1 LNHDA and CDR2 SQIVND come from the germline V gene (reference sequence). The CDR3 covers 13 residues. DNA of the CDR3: TGTGCCAGTTCCGCAGGGATGGGCACTGAAGCTTTCTTT. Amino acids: CASSAGMGTEAFF.